The 5 T cell receptor beta chains given below trace back to one sample, sequenced in a study of cytomegalovirus exposure and HLA in healthy donors. TCRdb's copy holds only in-frame clones and misses some; the assay was immunoSEQ multiplex PCR. The data show 150,000 to 200,000 clones, approximately 96% seen once. The sequencing input was PBMCs. The origin of the receptors is a young woman in good health and CMV-seronegative.

This clone was observed once. V usage is TRBV7-6 and J usage is TRBJ1-3; 8 bases align to TRBD1. Per germline, CDR1 SGHVS and CDR2 FNYEAQ. This CDR3 comprises 15 residues. Unmatched junction bases numbered 7, after V lost 5 bases and J lost 4 bases. The CDR3 nucleotides read TGTGCCAGCAGCCCGGACAGGGACTACGGAAACACCATATATTTT. This codes for CASSPDRDYGNTIYF.

V usage is TRBV25-1 and J usage is TRBJ1-2; D unclear. The CDR3 is 17 amino acids. Germline loops: CDR1 MGHDK, CDR2 SYGVNS. V was shortened by 3 bases and J by 5 bases, with 22 bases between the two germline ends. The CDR3 bases are TGTGCCAGCAGTGACATCGGCGCAGTGGAGGACCTTTATGGCTACACCTTC. Protein: CASSDIGAVEDLYGYTF.

The rearrangement links TRBV19 to TRBJ2-7; 10 bases line up with TRBD1. The CDR3 extends over 15 amino acids. Germline V lookup: CDR1 LNHDA, CDR2 SQIVND (reference sequence). V dropped 1 base and J dropped 3; count of bases not matched to a gene: 3. CDR3 nucleotides: TGTGCCAGTAGTATAGCCGGGACAGGGGTCTACGAGCAGTACTTC. Translated: CASSIAGTGVYEQYF.

V and J are TRBV30 and TRBJ1-2, with a tentative D call TRBD1 (6 bases). The germline gives CDR1 GTSNPN, CDR2 SVGIG (reference sequence). The germline V and J ends were trimmed by 3 bases and 4 bases, with 24 bases remaining between them. The CDR3 sequence is 17 residues long. The CDR3 is CAWRNAGYHGGAYGYTF. DNA for the CDR3: TGTGCCTGGAGAAACGCCGGTTATCACGGGGGGGCCTATGGCTACACCTTC.

The chain couples TRBV5-6 to TRBJ2-6; D call uncertain. The germline V gene encodes CDR1 SGHDT and CDR2 YYEEEE. The germline V and J ends were trimmed by 0 bases and 0 bases, with 13 bases remaining between them. The CDR3 length is 18 residues. Here the CDR3 DNA reads TGTGCCAGCAGCTTGGGAGGTCTTAGCTTCTCTGGGGCCAACGTCCTGACTTTC. Residues: CASSLGGLSFSGANVLTF.